This T cell receptor beta chain was found in a study of blood T cell repertoires in COVID-19. In the study overall: From the United States, Italy and Spain came samples of acute and convalescent COVID-19. T cells, B-cell-depleted T cells, or PBMCs supplied cDNA or gDNA.

In the original workflow: Using reference gene primer amplification, nucleated cell counts were estimated. Repertoires were generated with immunoSEQ multiplex PCR, while TCRdb's copy carries only in-frame clones and drops some. The V and J calls and the clone size are those of that table, but D and trimming were determined from the DNA. The sample lists 140,000 to 150,000 clones, about four fifths occurring once. CDR3 length: 17 residues. V was clipped by 4 bases and J by 2 bases; unmatched bases: 9. Germline V gene sequence: CDR1 MGHRA, CDR2 YSYEKL. The chain carries TRBV4-1 and TRBJ2-2; 8 bases match TRBD1. Sequencing input: peripheral blood. The TCR originated in a man between 65 and 85 years old who had recovered from COVID-19. In DNA, the CDR3 is TGCGCCAGCAGCCCCGCCTGGGGACAGGTTAACACCGGGGAGCTGTTTTTT. Translating gives CASSPAWGQVNTGELFF.